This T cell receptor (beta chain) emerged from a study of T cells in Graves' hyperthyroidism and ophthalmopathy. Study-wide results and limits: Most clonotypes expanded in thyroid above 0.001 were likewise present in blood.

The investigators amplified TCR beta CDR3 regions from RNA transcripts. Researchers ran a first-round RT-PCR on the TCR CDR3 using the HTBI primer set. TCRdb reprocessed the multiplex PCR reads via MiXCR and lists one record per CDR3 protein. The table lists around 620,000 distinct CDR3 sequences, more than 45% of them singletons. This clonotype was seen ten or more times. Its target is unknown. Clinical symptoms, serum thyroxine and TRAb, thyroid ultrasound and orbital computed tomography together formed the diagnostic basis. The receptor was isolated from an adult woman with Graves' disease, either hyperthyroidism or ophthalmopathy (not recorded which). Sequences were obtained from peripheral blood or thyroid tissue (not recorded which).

CDR3 residues: CASSLAGGGSLETQYF. The CDR3 bases are TGTGCCAGCAGCCTGGCTGGCGGCGGGAGTTTAGAGACCCAGTACTTC. This chain connects TRBV7-2 to TRBJ2-5, with 7 nucleotides matching TRBD2. J was trimmed by 4 bases and V by 5 bases; bases with no gene match: 13. Germline V CDR1 and CDR2: SGHTA, FQGNSA. The CDR3 is 16 amino acids.